The 22 T cell receptor beta chains below come from one sample, sequenced in a study of cytomegalovirus exposure and HLA in healthy donors. The PCR employed 60 Vbeta primers together with 13 Jbeta primers. Clones were sequenced by immunoSEQ multiplex PCR, and TCRdb holds only the in-frame ones, with some missing. The profile shows 170,000 or so clones, under 90% of them singletons. Sequencing used PBMCs. The receptors shown here come from a man in his late teens or twenties in good health and CMV-seronegative.

The V call is TRBV5-4, the J call TRBJ1-4; D is unresolved. CDR1 SGHNT and CDR2 YYREEE come from the germline V gene (reference sequence). Trimming took off 3 bases at V and 4 bases at J, with 10 bases between the two ends. The CDR3 contains 14 residues. The CDR3 sequence: CASSSTGGNEKLFF. The CDR3 region has the DNA TGTGCCAGCAGCTCCACGGGAGGTAATGAAAAACTGTTTTTT.

The chain uses TRBV9 and TRBJ2-3; D is unclear. V lost 4 bases and J lost 2, with 8 bases in between. Germline V gives CDR1 SGDLS, CDR2 YYNGEE. The CDR3 length is 13 residues. Here the CDR3 DNA reads TGTGCCAGCAGCCCCTTTGTCACAGATACGCAGTATTTT. Protein product: CASSPFVTDTQYF.

The V gene is TRBV25-1, the J gene TRBJ2-5; 8 positions agree with TRBD1. This CDR3 spans 12 amino acids. V lost 4 bases, J lost 7 bases, and 2 bases stayed unmatched. Looked up from germline, CDR1 is MGHDK and CDR2 is SYGVNS. The CDR3 reads CASSGTGPTQYF. The CDR3, as DNA: TGTGCCAGCAGTGGGACAGGGCCGACCCAGTACTTC.

As to this clone: One end of the junction is discordant with germline, which a read error may explain. The chain has TRBV4-1 and TRBJ1-1, with D uncertain. Germline CDR1 is MGHRA and CDR2 is YSYEKL. The CDR3 contains 14 residues. The CDR3 is CASSQVGESEDKAF. CDR3 DNA: TGCGCCAGCAGCCAAGTGGGCGAAAGTGAAGATAAGGCGTTT.

The chain has TRBV11-2 and TRBJ1-2; TRBD1 aligns across 12 bases. CDR1 and CDR2 from the germline V gene are SGHAT and FQNNGV. This CDR3 contains 15 residues. V gave up 5 bases and J gave up 8 bases; unmatched junction bases: 9. The CDR3 coding sequence is TGTGCCAGCAGCCTAGGGACAGGGGGCGTTTCGGGCTACACCTTC. Translated: CASSLGTGGVSGYTF. Variable domain in full (rest from reference TRBV11-2 and TRBJ1-2): EAGVAQSPRYKIIEKRQSVAFWCNPISGHATLYWYQQILGQGPKLLIQFQNNGVVDDSQLPKDRFSAERLKGVDSTLKIQPAKLEDSAVYLCASSLGTGGVSGYTFGSGTRLTVV.

The chain links TRBV5-4 to TRBJ1-5, with 9 nucleotides matching TRBD1. Germline V gene lookup returns CDR1 SGHNT and CDR2 YYREEE (reference sequence). CDR3 length: 16 residues. V shed 4 bases, J shed 5 bases, and the junction held 10 bases outside the gene matches. In DNA form, the CDR3 reads TGTGCCAGCAGCCGTAACCGGGACAGGGCACATCAGCCCCAGCATTTT. It yields the protein CASSRNRDRAHQPQHF.

The chain combines TRBV28 with TRBJ2-7; 13 bases agree with TRBD2. The CDR3 sequence is 17 residues long. The V and J ends lost 2 bases and 3 bases, in that order; junction bases with no gene match: 7. Germline assignment: CDR1 MDHEN and CDR2 SYDVKM. In DNA, the CDR3 is TGTGCCAGCAGTTTACCCCCCTGGACTAGCGGGAGCTACGAGCAGTACTTC. It encodes CASSLPPWTSGSYEQYF.

This rearrangement joins TRBV5-4 to TRBJ2-1; TRBD2 matches 10 bases. The V segment lost 1 base and the J segment 11 bases; nucleotides outside the gene matches: 6. Germline CDR1 reads SGHNT; CDR2 reads YYREEE (reference sequence). The CDR3 extends over 14 amino acids. CDR3 region: CASSLLAGVSKQFF. CDR3 bases: TGTGCCAGCAGCTTGCTAGCGGGAGTGAGTAAGCAGTTCTTC.

The chain employs TRBV6-1 and TRBJ2-7, with D possibly being TRBD2 (6 bases). Between the trimmed V and J ends, which lost 6 bases and 10 bases, there was a span of 13 bases. The germline V gene encodes CDR1 MNHNS and CDR2 SASEGT. The CDR3 is made up of 11 amino acids. The CDR3 nucleotides read TGTGCCAGCAGCGGGGGAGGAGTCCAGTACTTC. This gives the protein CASSGGGVQYF.

This rearrangement joins TRBV14 to TRBJ2-1; 7 positions match TRBD2. Germline CDR1 SGHDN, CDR2 FVKESK. Trimming took 4 bases from V and 6 from J; bases not matched to a gene: 3. The CDR3 extends over 13 amino acids. CDR3 loop: CASSPGLVNEQFF. CDR3 bases: TGTGCCAGCAGCCCAGGACTAGTCAATGAGCAGTTCTTC. Complete variable domain (other parts from reference TRBV14 and TRBJ2-1): EAGVTQFPSHSVIEKGQTVTLRCDPISGHDNLYWYRRVMGKEIKFLLHFVKESKQDESGMPNNRFLAERTGGTYSTLKVQPAELEDSGVYFCASSPGLVNEQFFGPGTRLTVL.

The table lists this clone with many counts. This rearrangement joins TRBV5-1 to TRBJ2-2; a weak D match, TRBD1 (5 bases). Trimming pared 0 bases from V and 3 bases from J, leaving 12 bases between. Looked up from germline, CDR1 is SGHRS and CDR2 is YFSETQ. CDR3 length: 16 amino acids. CDR3 coding DNA: TGCGCCAGCAGCTTGGACAGGCTTTCGTACACCGGGGAGCTGTTTTTT. Its protein product is CASSLDRLSYTGELFF.

The chain has TRBV4-1 and TRBJ2-7; the D gene is possibly TRBD1 (6 bases). The CDR3 runs 14 residues. The germline V gene has CDR1 MGHRA and CDR2 YSYEKL. V was trimmed by 2 bases and J by 3 bases, leaving 11 bases between them. The CDR3 DNA reads as TGCGCCAGCAGCCAACACCCCAGGGGCTACGAGCAGTACTTC. Protein: CASSQHPRGYEQYF.

The V call is TRBV11-2, the J call TRBJ2-1, with 11 bases matching TRBD2. The CDR3 sequence is 15 residues long. Germline assignment: CDR1 SGHAT and CDR2 FQNNGV. V gave up 3 bases and J gave up 7 bases; unmatched junction bases: 5. The DNA for the CDR3 is TGTGCCAGCAGCTTGGGACTAGCGGCTGGGAATGAGCAGTTCTTC. Translated: CASSLGLAAGNEQFF.

For the CDR3, the DNA is TGTGCCAGCAGCTCTAGCGGGGGGGCGTTCAATGAGCAGTTCTTC. Protein product: CASSSSGGAFNEQFF. The chain combines TRBV6-5 with TRBJ2-1, with TRBD2 identical over 12 bases. The germline gives CDR1 MNHEY, CDR2 SVGAGI. This CDR3 comprises 15 residues. Germline trimming cut 6 bases from V and 6 bases from J; bases unmatched to any gene: 6.

This clone showed up just once. This sample includes further DNA sequences coding for the same CDR3. In DNA, the CDR3 is TGCAGCGTTGGGAGACAGGGGGCTTACGAGCAGTACTTC. As protein: CSVGRQGAYEQYF. The rearrangement links TRBV29-1 to TRBJ2-7, with 10 nucleotides matching TRBD1. From germline, CDR1 is SQVTM and CDR2 ANQGSEA. J was trimmed by 4 bases and V by 4 bases; bases with no gene match: 4. This CDR3 contains 13 residues.

This clone was seen once. Relative to the germline gene, one junction end is altered; a read error may explain this. As DNA, the CDR3 is TGCAGTGCTCCCGGGGAGACTGGAGCTTTCTTT. Protein sequence: CSAPGETGAFF. V and J are TRBV20-1 and TRBJ1-1; D gene uncertain. CDR1 is DFQATT, CDR2 SNEGSKA, per germline (reference sequence). The CDR3 is 11 residues long.

The V gene is TRBV27, the J gene TRBJ2-2; D gene ambiguous. Trimming pared 9 bases from V and 2 bases from J, leaving 4 bases between. Germline CDR1 reads MNHEY; CDR2 reads SMNVEV (reference sequence). The CDR3 covers 11 residues. DNA for the CDR3: TGTGCCAGGACAAACACCGGGGAGCTGTTTTTT. Translation: CARTNTGELFF.

The V call is TRBV18, the J call TRBJ2-2, with D perhaps matching TRBD1 (6 bases). The CDR3 consists of 15 residues. Trimming shortened V by 5 bases and J by 4 bases, and 14 bases separated the two germline ends. Germline CDR1 and CDR2: KGHSH and LQKENI. The CDR3 nucleotides read TGTGCCAGCTCAACTGAGACAGGTTCCACCGGGGAGCTGTTTTTT. The encoded protein is CASSTETGSTGELFF.

The CDR3 is CASLRDRGLDTEAFF. The DNA of the CDR3 is TGTGCCAGCCTCCGGGACAGAGGTTTGGACACTGAAGCTTTCTTT. The V gene is TRBV2, the J gene TRBJ1-1, with 7 bases fitting TRBD1. The CDR3 loop spans 15 amino acids. After removal of 8 bases from V and 3 bases from J, the junction contained 12 bases not matched to a gene. In germline, CDR1 is SNHLY, CDR2 FYNNEI.

V and J are TRBV4-1 and TRBJ2-7; 7 positions agree with TRBD1. After removal of 0 bases from V and 6 bases from J, the junction contained 2 bases not matched to a gene. Germline V gene data show CDR1 as MGHRA and CDR2 as YSYEKL. This CDR3 contains 13 residues. This chain's CDR3 is CASSQEAGGEQYF. The DNA of the CDR3 is TGCGCCAGCAGCCAAGAGGCAGGGGGCGAGCAGTACTTC.

This clone was found once. This rearrangement joins TRBV18 to TRBJ2-2; the D is unclear. V lost 7 bases and J lost 4, with 7 bases in between. CDR1 KGHSH and CDR2 LQKENI come from the germline V gene. The CDR3 covers 12 residues. The CDR3 coding sequence is TGTGCCAGCTTGAGGAGCACCGGGGAGCTGTTTTTT. This encodes CASLRSTGELFF.

This chain links TRBV7-2 with TRBJ2-7; weak D call: TRBD2 (6 bases). Per the germline V gene, CDR1 is SGHTA and CDR2 is FQGNSA. V lost 1 base and J lost 1, with 11 bases in between. CDR3 length: 15 residues. The CDR3 here is CASSLVVRGSYEQYF. The CDR3 coding sequence is TGTGCCAGCAGCTTAGTAGTTCGGGGGTCCTACGAGCAGTACTTC.